The clone carrying this TCR beta chain was counted only a few times. This sample stems from a study of blood T cell repertoires in COVID-19. This table comes from immunoSEQ multiplex PCR, and its TCRdb copy is limited to in-frame clones, with some not included. The sample lists approximately 140,000 clones, over 80% seen once, with roughly 10% in the top ten. What was sequenced was peripheral blood. The clonotype comes from a man in his forties with active or convalescent COVID-19.

In DNA, the CDR3 is TGTGCCAGCAGTTCCACAGGGTTAGGCAATCAGCCCCAGCATTTT. Protein product: CASSSTGLGNQPQHF. This rearrangement joins TRBV6-5 to TRBJ1-5, with a possible D match to TRBD1 (6 bases). Per germline, CDR1 MNHEY and CDR2 SVGAGI. CDR3 length: 15 amino acids. V was trimmed by 4 bases and J by 2 bases, leaving 12 bases between them.